The next 15 T cell receptor beta chains were all read from a single sample in a study of regulatory T cells in long-lasting Graves disease. Time point meaning: persistent/refractory GD, antithyroid drugs over 5 years with positive TRAb. Extracted PBMC RNA gave rise to the TCR library. Arm-PCR of CDR3 regions and iRepertoire HTBI primers were the basis on which TCR beta libraries were built. One entry per CDR3 protein results from TCRdb running MiXCR on the multiplex PCR reads. Seen here are about 460,000 distinct CDR3 sequences, 22% observed once, and the top ten hold roughly 13%. The sample here was peripheral blood mononuclear cells (PBMCs), taken when the disease was refractory, from a patient treated with antithyroid drugs. All receptors come from a female donor with Graves disease.

This clonotype was detected ten times or more. This chain connects TRBV9 to TRBJ2-7, with 12 positions matching TRBD2. The germline V gene has CDR1 SGDLS and CDR2 YYNGEE. With 3 bases clipped from V and 5 bases from J, the junction kept 3 bases outside the gene matches. This CDR3 spans 14 amino acids. This CDR3 is CASSASGGAHEQYF. The CDR3 DNA follows: TGTGCCAGCAGCGCTAGCGGGGGGGCCCACGAGCAGTACTTC.

The chain recombines TRBV28 with TRBJ2-3; TRBD2 aligns across 8 bases. The CDR3 has 16 residues. V shed 7 bases, J shed 0 bases, and the junction held 9 bases outside the gene matches. Per germline, CDR1 MDHEN and CDR2 SYDVKM. The CDR3 protein is CASKLAGKHSTDTQYF. The CDR3 coding sequence is TGTGCCAGCAAGCTAGCGGGCAAACATAGCACAGATACGCAGTATTTT.

This chain connects TRBV4-3 to TRBJ2-5; D might be TRBD2 (6 bases). The germline V gene has CDR1 LGHNA and CDR2 YSLEER. This CDR3 spans 14 amino acids. Trimming left V 3 bases short and J 5 bases short, with 13 bases between. The CDR3 reads CASSQGLRVETQYF. CDR3 coding DNA: TGCGCCAGCAGCCAGGGACTTCGAGTGGAGACCCAGTACTTC.

This clonotype was seen repeatedly, ten times or more. The genes are TRBV20-1 and TRBJ2-1, with D possibly TRBD1 on 6 matching bases. In germline, CDR1 is DFQATT, CDR2 SNEGSKA (reference sequence). V gave up 3 bases and J gave up 11 bases, with 20 bases separating them. The CDR3 consists of 14 residues. The CDR3 reads CSASDPKQGVKQFF. The DNA of the CDR3 is TGCAGTGCTAGCGATCCCAAACAGGGCGTTAAGCAGTTCTTC.

The chain couples TRBV20-1 to TRBJ1-5, with 11 bases that match TRBD1. The junction had 6 bases not matched to a gene; V was cut back by 5 bases and J by 0 bases. Germline V gene lookup returns CDR1 DFQATT and CDR2 SNEGSKA (reference sequence). This CDR3 has 16 amino acids. CDR3 amino acids: CSAGTGGSHSNQPQHF. The CDR3 DNA is TGCAGTGCTGGGACAGGGGGGAGCCATAGCAATCAGCCCCAGCATTTT.

The rearrangement uses TRBV11-3 and TRBJ2-1; D uncertain. V lost 1 base and J lost 10, with 17 bases in between. Germline loops: CDR1 SGHNT, CDR2 YENEEA. The CDR3 sequence is 15 residues long. CDR3 DNA: TGTGCCAGCAGCTTAGTGTTTTCGTTGATGGCAGAGCAGTTCTTC. It encodes CASSLVFSLMAEQFF. The whole variable domain, remainder taken from reference TRBV11-3 and TRBJ2-1, is EAGVVQSPRYKIIEKKQPVAFWCNPISGHNTLYWYLQNLGQGPELLIRYENEEAVDDSQLPKDRFSAERLKGVDSTLKIQPAELGDSAVYLCASSLVFSLMAEQFFGPGTRLTVL.

The gene calls are TRBV6-1 and TRBJ1-2; weak D call: TRBD1 (5 bases). Trimming shortened V by 7 bases and J by 8 bases, and 23 bases separated the two germline ends. Per the germline V gene, CDR1 is MNHNS and CDR2 is SASEGT. The CDR3 spans 15 residues. The CDR3 sequence: CASNVSGRRQRGYTF. In nucleotides, the CDR3 is TGTGCCAGCAACGTCTCGGGACGCCGTCAAAGGGGCTACACCTTC.

To note about this clonotype: A much larger clone differs from this one at a single base, so this may be a read error. The chain is built from TRBV6-1 and TRBJ2-7, with D perhaps TRBD1 (6 bases). The CDR3 has 13 amino acids. The germline gives CDR1 MNHNS, CDR2 SASEGT. CDR3 coding DNA: TGTGCCGGCAGGAGGCAGGGGACAAACGAGCAGTACTTC. Translating it yields CAGRRQGTNEQYF.

Notes on this clonotype: A much larger clone sits a single nucleotide away, making a read error possible. The missing conserved phenylalanine or tryptophan at the end of this CDR3 makes a read error likely. The rearrangement uses TRBV11-1 and TRBJ2-5; D gene uncertain. The CDR3 consists of 14 residues. CDR1 is SGHAT, CDR2 FQDESV, per germline (reference sequence). Between the trimmed V and J ends, which lost 8 bases and 1 base, there was a span of 14 bases. CDR3 nucleotides: TGTGCCAGCTCCTCGTTCTGGGTCCAAGAGACCCAGTACCTC. As protein: CASSSFWVQETQYL.

The chain recombines TRBV6-1 with TRBJ2-4, with no clear D. Per the germline V gene, CDR1 is MNHNS and CDR2 is SASEGT. This CDR3 has 13 amino acids. For the CDR3, the DNA is TGTAGCACATTGGGCGCTCGGGAAAACATTCAGTACTTC. Protein: CSTLGARENIQYF.

V gene TRBV15 combines with J gene TRBJ2-7, with D possibly being TRBD2 (5 bases). CDR1 and CDR2 (germline): LNHNV, YYDKDF (reference sequence). Deletions cut 0 bases from V and 2 bases from J, with 11 bases between. The length of the CDR3 is 15 residues. The CDR3 spells CATSRDLTGTYEQYF. The DNA for the CDR3 is TGTGCCACCAGCAGAGATCTGACGGGGACCTACGAGCAGTACTTC.

Many counts were recorded for this clonotype. The chain recombines TRBV12-3 or TRBV12-4 with TRBJ2-7; 9 bases agree with TRBD1. The CDR3 runs 16 residues. Germline trimming cut 0 bases from V and 5 bases from J; bases unmatched to any gene: 8. The chain's CDR3 is CASSLAPPGQGDEQYF. The CDR3 DNA reads as TGTGCCAGCAGTTTAGCTCCCCCGGGACAGGGAGACGAGCAGTACTTC.

This clonotype was seen just once. The chain combines TRBV2 with TRBJ2-1, with 11 bases aligning to TRBD2. The V segment lost 1 base and the J segment 5 bases; nucleotides outside the gene matches: 7. The CDR3 sequence is 17 residues long. Germline CDR1 and CDR2: SNHLY and FYNNEI. Here the CDR3 reads CASSEVPLAGAHNEQFF. The CDR3, as DNA: TGTGCCAGCAGTGAAGTACCACTAGCGGGAGCGCACAATGAGCAGTTCTTC.

This clonotype has just a few counts. The chain joins TRBV30 to TRBJ1-5; D call uncertain. Germline CDR1 GTSNPN, CDR2 SVGIG (reference sequence). The CDR3 covers 13 residues. Trimming took off 5 bases at V and 1 base at J, with 9 bases between the two ends. The CDR3 DNA reads as TGTGCCTGGCAGGTGGGGAGCAATCAGCCCCAGCATTTT. Amino acids: CAWQVGSNQPQHF.

This clonotype occurred a few times. This chain links TRBV19 with TRBJ1-5, with 9 bases that match TRBD1. J gave up 6 bases and V 8 bases, and 8 bases lay outside the gene matches. This CDR3 contains 14 residues. Germline V CDR1 and CDR2: LNHDA, SQIVND (reference sequence). The CDR3 protein is CASWDRELGQPQHF. CDR3 nucleotides: TGTGCCAGTTGGGACAGGGAGCTTGGTCAGCCCCAGCATTTT. Looking up the rest from reference TRBV19 and TRBJ1-5 gives the full variable domain: DGGITQSPKYLFRKEGQNVTLSCEQNLNHDAMYWYRQDPGQGLRLIYYSQIVNDFQKGDIAEGYSVSREKKESFPLTVTSAQKNPTAFYLCASWDRELGQPQHFGDGTRLSIL.